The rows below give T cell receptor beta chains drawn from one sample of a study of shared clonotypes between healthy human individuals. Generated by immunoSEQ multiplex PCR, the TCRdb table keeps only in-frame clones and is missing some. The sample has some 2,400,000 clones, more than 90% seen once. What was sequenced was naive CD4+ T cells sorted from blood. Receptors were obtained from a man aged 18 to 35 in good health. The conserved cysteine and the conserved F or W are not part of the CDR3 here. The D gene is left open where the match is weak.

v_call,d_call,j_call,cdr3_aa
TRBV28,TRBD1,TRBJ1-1,ASSSPGGVMNTEAF
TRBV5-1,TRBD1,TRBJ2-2,ASSLQGAAAGELF
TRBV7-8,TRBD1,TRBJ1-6,ASSRTDRGVSYNSPLH
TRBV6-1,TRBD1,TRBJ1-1,ASSVTRDRGAF
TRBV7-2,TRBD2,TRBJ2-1,ASSFLAGAYNEQF
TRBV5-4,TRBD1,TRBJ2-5,ASSLQGLQETQY
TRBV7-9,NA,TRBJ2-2,ASSYWTVNTGELF
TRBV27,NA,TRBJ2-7,ASSPWDKLYEQY
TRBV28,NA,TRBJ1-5,ASSLPNPRRNSNQPQH
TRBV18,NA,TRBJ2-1,ASSPPQGPSYNEQF
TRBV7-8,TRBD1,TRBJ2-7,ASSSRDRGSEQY
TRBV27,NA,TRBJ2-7,ASSFLPGGTYEQY
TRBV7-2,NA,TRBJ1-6,ASSHPGSPLH
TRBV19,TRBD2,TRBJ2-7,ASNRGAAGGAYEQY
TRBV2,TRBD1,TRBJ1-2,ASSAGTGLNFYGYT
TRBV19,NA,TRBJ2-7,ASSPQVYYEQY
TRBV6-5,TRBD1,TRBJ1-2,ASSYSTGGDYGYT
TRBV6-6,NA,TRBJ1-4,ASSTGTEKLF
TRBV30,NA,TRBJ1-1,AWNGRMNTEAF
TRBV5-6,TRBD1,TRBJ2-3,ASSLGDRARDTQY